This TCR beta chain was documented in a study of T cell repertoires in ileal Crohn's disease. At the level of the study: Every patient was operated on for stricturing (around 61%) or penetrating (39%) complications. Postoperative therapy was given to about half: about 11 thiopurines, some 18 anti-TNF agents. Biopsies of inflamed ileum from the surgical specimen form M0 samples. Each sample's TCRB immunosequencing used about 500 nanograms of biopsy DNA.

Time point specified: inflamed ileum from the surgical specimen. Here immunoSEQ multiplex PCR was the method, and the copy in TCRdb shows in-frame clones only, minus some. In the table there are 16,000 or so clones, more than 90% of which are singletons. Germline V gene lookup returns CDR1 MNHEY and CDR2 SVGAGI. CDR3 size: 15 residues. Trimming removed 4 bases from V and 2 bases from J; junction bases left unmatched: 7. This receptor was identified in an adult with Crohn's disease. The sample comprised ileal tissue. The chain recombines TRBV6-5 with TRBJ1-2; TRBD1 aligns across 7 bases. The CDR3 bases are TGTGCCAGCAGTTTCGACCGGGACAGCAACTATGGCTACACCTTC. Protein: CASSFDRDSNYGYTF.